Here is one TCR beta chain with its context. Antigen specificity is unknown. MiXCR, run by TCRdb on the RT-PCR reads, gives a single entry per CDR3 protein. The table records hundreds of thousands of distinct CDR3 sequences, around 13% of them present only once. This entry comes from a study of response to subunit inactivated influenza vaccine. Study-wide results and limits: Every seasonal influenza vaccination brings in few new T cells, the authors suggested.

There are 15 residues in the CDR3. The germline CDR1 and CDR2 sequences are SGHKS and YYEKEE (reference sequence). The V and J ends lost 4 bases and 3 bases respectively, with 17 bases between them. The chain is built from TRBV5-5 and TRBJ2-7; D uncertain. The clonotype originates from a man aged 50 or older who received an inactivated influenza vaccine. The source was PBMCs from blood, collected around 15 days before vaccination. The CDR3 sequence is CASSLSAQWIYEQYF. CDR3 nucleotides: TGTGCCAGCAGCCTTTCAGCGCAGTGGATCTACGAGCAGTACTTC.